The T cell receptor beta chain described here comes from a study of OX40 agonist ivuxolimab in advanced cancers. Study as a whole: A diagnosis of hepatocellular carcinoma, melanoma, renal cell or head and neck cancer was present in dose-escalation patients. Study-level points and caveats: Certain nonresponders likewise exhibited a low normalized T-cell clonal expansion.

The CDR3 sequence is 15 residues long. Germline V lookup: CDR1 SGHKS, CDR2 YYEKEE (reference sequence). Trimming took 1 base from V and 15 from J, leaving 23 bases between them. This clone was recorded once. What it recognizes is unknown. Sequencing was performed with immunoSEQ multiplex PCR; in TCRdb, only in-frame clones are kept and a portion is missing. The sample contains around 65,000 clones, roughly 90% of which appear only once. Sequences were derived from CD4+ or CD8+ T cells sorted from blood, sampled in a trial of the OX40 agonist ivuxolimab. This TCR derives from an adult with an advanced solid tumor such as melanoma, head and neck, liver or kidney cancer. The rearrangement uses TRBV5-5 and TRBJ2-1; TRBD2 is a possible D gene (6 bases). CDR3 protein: CASSLIAELSRGRFF. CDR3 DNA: TGTGCCAGCAGCTTGATAGCGGAGCTCTCACGGGGACGGTTCTTC.